This is a list of T cell receptor beta chains from one sample in a study of molecular identifiers for immune sequencing clone quantification. One entry per CDR3 protein results from TCRdb running MiXCR on the PCR reads. The sample lists 350,000 or so distinct CDR3 sequences, about a fifth occurring once. Sequenced: naive CD8+ T cells from blood, with Jurkat cell RNA spiked in. These receptors all come from a human donor in good health. Some libraries in this study had Jurkat cell RNA spiked in. The CDR3 runs from the conserved cysteine through the conserved F or W. The D gene is left open where the match is weak. Expanded clones get a size class; other rows say once, few or many, or leave the size out.

j_call: TRBJ2-7
d_call: TRBD1
v_call: TRBV5-6
clone_size: few
cdr3_nt: TGTGCCAGCAGCTTCGGGACAGGCCCTTCCTACGAGCAGTACTTC
cdr3_aa: CASSFGTGPSYEQYF

j_call: TRBJ1-5
d_call: TRBD1
v_call: TRBV4-1
clone_size: many
cdr3_nt: TGCGCCAGCAGCCAAGGGACAGGGAATCAGCCCCAGCATTTT
cdr3_aa: CASSQGTGNQPQHF

j_call: TRBJ2-3
d_call: TRBD2
v_call: TRBV5-1
clone_size: many
cdr3_nt: TGCGCCAGCAGCGGGGACTATAGCACAGATACGCAGTATTTT
cdr3_aa: CASSGDYSTDTQYF

j_call: TRBJ1-2
d_call: NA
v_call: TRBV5-6
clone_size: many
cdr3_nt: TGTGCCAGCAGCCTAAAAGGACAAGCATATGGCTACACCTTC
cdr3_aa: CASSLKGQAYGYTF

j_call: TRBJ2-2
d_call: TRBD2
v_call: TRBV19
clone_size: many
cdr3_nt: TGTGCCAGTAGGACCGGGACTAGAGGAACCGGGGAGCTGTTTTTT
cdr3_aa: CASRTGTRGTGELFF

j_call: TRBJ2-2
d_call: TRBD2
v_call: TRBV5-1
clone_size: many
cdr3_nt: TGCGCCAGCAGCTTGGAGCGGGGGGGCGACACCGGGGAGCTGTTTTTT
cdr3_aa: CASSLERGGDTGELFF

j_call: TRBJ2-2
d_call: NA
v_call: TRBV29-1
clone_size: many
cdr3_nt: TGCAGCGTCAAAGCGGGTGCGACGAACACCGGGGAGCTGTTTTTT
cdr3_aa: CSVKAGATNTGELFF

j_call: TRBJ2-4
d_call: NA
v_call: TRBV10-2
clone_size: few
cdr3_nt: TGCGCCAGCAGTGAGACTCAACAGGGGACTGCCAAAAACATTCAGTACTTC
cdr3_aa: CASSETQQGTAKNIQYF

j_call: TRBJ2-3
d_call: NA
v_call: TRBV19
clone_size: many
cdr3_nt: TGTGCCAGTAGTATCCAGATGAGAACAGATACGCAGTATTTT
cdr3_aa: CASSIQMRTDTQYF

j_call: TRBJ1-2
d_call: NA
v_call: TRBV13
clone_size: NA
cdr3_nt: TGTGCCAGCAGCCCCTTTGACAGCATTAACTACTATGGCTACACCTTC
cdr3_aa: CASSPFDSINYYGYTF

j_call: TRBJ2-1
d_call: TRBD1
v_call: TRBV7-8
clone_size: NA
cdr3_nt: TGTGCCAGCAGCGGTACGCCGGGACAGGGTGTTTTCAATGAGCAGTTCTTC
cdr3_aa: CASSGTPGQGVFNEQFF

j_call: TRBJ2-1
d_call: TRBD1
v_call: TRBV4-1
clone_size: many
cdr3_nt: TGCGCCAGCAGCTTTCGACAGGGATATGAGCAGTTCTTC
cdr3_aa: CASSFRQGYEQFF

j_call: TRBJ2-7
d_call: NA
v_call: TRBV5-4
clone_size: many
cdr3_nt: TGTGCCAGCAGCTTGGGCCCGCAGCAGTACTTC
cdr3_aa: CASSLGPQQYF

j_call: TRBJ2-3
d_call: TRBD1
v_call: TRBV11-2
clone_size: few
cdr3_nt: TGTGCCAGCAGAACTCCGGGGACAGGGTCCGCAGATACGCAGTATTTT
cdr3_aa: CASRTPGTGSADTQYF

j_call: TRBJ2-5
d_call: NA
v_call: TRBV6-5
clone_size: many
cdr3_nt: TGTGCCAGCAGTTACGATGCCAGGGATGGTGAGACCCAGTACTTC
cdr3_aa: CASSYDARDGETQYF

j_call: TRBJ1-1
d_call: NA
v_call: TRBV10-3
clone_size: few
cdr3_nt: TGTGCCATCAGTGAGACGGGGGCCTCAGCTTGGGCTTTCTTT
cdr3_aa: CAISETGASAWAFF

j_call: TRBJ2-1
d_call: NA
v_call: TRBV19
clone_size: few
cdr3_nt: TGTGCCAGTAGTCCCCAGGCCAACTCCTACAATGAGCAGTTCTTC
cdr3_aa: CASSPQANSYNEQFF

j_call: TRBJ2-2
d_call: TRBD2
v_call: TRBV18
clone_size: few
cdr3_nt: TGTGCCAGCTCACCACCAGCTAGCGGGAACACCGGGGAGCTGTTTTTT
cdr3_aa: CASSPPASGNTGELFF

j_call: TRBJ2-3
d_call: NA
v_call: TRBV30
clone_size: many
cdr3_nt: TGTGCCTGGAGTTGGGTTGAAGCAGATACGCAGTATTTT
cdr3_aa: CAWSWVEADTQYF

j_call: TRBJ1-3
d_call: NA
v_call: TRBV7-2
clone_size: many
cdr3_nt: TGTGCCAGCAGCTTAGGCACGGCCTCTGGAAACACCATATATTTT
cdr3_aa: CASSLGTASGNTIYF

j_call: TRBJ2-3
d_call: NA
v_call: TRBV5-4
clone_size: NA
cdr3_nt: TGTGCCAGCAGCTTGGGATATTCTAGCACAGATACGCAGTATTTT
cdr3_aa: CASSLGYSSTDTQYF

j_call: TRBJ2-1
d_call: TRBD2
v_call: TRBV29-1
clone_size: many
cdr3_nt: TGCAGCGTTGGGGGACTAGCGGGAGTCGAGCAGTTCTTC
cdr3_aa: CSVGGLAGVEQFF

j_call: TRBJ2-1
d_call: TRBD2
v_call: TRBV7-3
clone_size: many
cdr3_nt: TGTGCCAGCAGCGATCCGACCGGGACTAGCGGGAGTAGGAGGAATGAGCAGTTCTTC
cdr3_aa: CASSDPTGTSGSRRNEQFF

j_call: TRBJ2-3
d_call: NA
v_call: TRBV30
clone_size: NA
cdr3_nt: TGTGCCTGGGCAGGGGCAGGGGGCACAGATACGCAGTATTTT
cdr3_aa: CAWAGAGGTDTQYF

j_call: TRBJ2-7
d_call: NA
v_call: TRBV7-6
clone_size: many
cdr3_nt: TGTGCCAGCAGCGAATCCACTACGTCTAGCATCGTCAGCTTC
cdr3_aa: CASSESTTSSIVSF

j_call: TRBJ2-3
d_call: TRBD2
v_call: TRBV7-6
clone_size: many
cdr3_nt: TGTGCCAGCAGCTTATACGGCGGGGGGGAGATAGATACGCAGTATTTT
cdr3_aa: CASSLYGGGEIDTQYF

j_call: TRBJ2-7
d_call: NA
v_call: TRBV6-5
clone_size: many
cdr3_nt: TGTGCCAGCAGTTACTCGTGGGGGCCCTACGAGCAGTACTTC
cdr3_aa: CASSYSWGPYEQYF

j_call: TRBJ1-5
d_call: NA
v_call: TRBV2
clone_size: many
cdr3_nt: TGTGCCAGCAGGGAAGACGGGGATAGCAATCAGCCCCAGCATTTT
cdr3_aa: CASREDGDSNQPQHF

j_call: TRBJ1-5
d_call: NA
v_call: TRBV12-3/TRBV12-4
clone_size: NA
cdr3_nt: TGTGCCAGCAGTTCCATTGGGAGCAATCAGCCCCAGCATTTT
cdr3_aa: CASSSIGSNQPQHF

j_call: TRBJ1-5
d_call: NA
v_call: TRBV9
clone_size: many
cdr3_nt: TGTGCCAGCAGCGTGAGTCCGGAAGTTAACAATCAGCCCCAGCATTTT
cdr3_aa: CASSVSPEVNNQPQHF

j_call: TRBJ1-6
d_call: NA
v_call: TRBV30
clone_size: many
cdr3_nt: TGTGCCTGGAGTGTATCCGTGTGGAATTCACCCCTCCACTTT
cdr3_aa: CAWSVSVWNSPLHF

j_call: TRBJ2-7
d_call: NA
v_call: TRBV6-9
clone_size: NA
cdr3_nt: TGTGCCGGACCGGACACCTCCTCCTACGAGCAGTACTTC
cdr3_aa: CAGPDTSSYEQYF

j_call: TRBJ2-2
d_call: TRBD1
v_call: TRBV6-2/TRBV6-3
clone_size: many
cdr3_nt: TGTGCCAGCAGGGACCCAGGGGGCACCGGGGAGCTGTTTTTT
cdr3_aa: CASRDPGGTGELFF

j_call: TRBJ2-5
d_call: TRBD2
v_call: TRBV20-1
clone_size: NA
cdr3_nt: TGCAGTGCTTCCCCTCGGGGACTAGCGGGATTTCAAGAGACCCAGTACTTC
cdr3_aa: CSASPRGLAGFQETQYF

j_call: TRBJ1-2
d_call: TRBD1
v_call: TRBV4-3
clone_size: many
cdr3_nt: TGCGCCAGCAGCCCTGAGACAGGGATGAACTATGGCTACACCTTC
cdr3_aa: CASSPETGMNYGYTF

j_call: TRBJ2-3
d_call: TRBD1
v_call: TRBV29-1
clone_size: many
cdr3_nt: TGCAGCGTCGTACAGGGGGCGCAGGCAGATACGCAGTATTTT
cdr3_aa: CSVVQGAQADTQYF

j_call: TRBJ1-1
d_call: NA
v_call: TRBV14
clone_size: many
cdr3_nt: TGTGCCAGCAGCCAAGTCGGGACACCGAACACTGAAGCTTTCTTT
cdr3_aa: CASSQVGTPNTEAFF

j_call: TRBJ2-3
d_call: NA
v_call: TRBV7-9
clone_size: many
cdr3_nt: TGTGCCAGCAGCCTTCAGGCAGATACGCAGTATTTT
cdr3_aa: CASSLQADTQYF

j_call: TRBJ1-5
d_call: NA
v_call: TRBV28
clone_size: NA
cdr3_nt: TGTGCCAGCAGTTTAGGACAGTTGAGCAATCAGCCCCAGCATTTT
cdr3_aa: CASSLGQLSNQPQHF

j_call: TRBJ1-6
d_call: TRBD1
v_call: TRBV20-1
clone_size: many
cdr3_nt: TGCAGTGCAAATCCCCGGGACAGCCTTACTGTTTATAATTCACCCCTCCACTTT
cdr3_aa: CSANPRDSLTVYNSPLHF

j_call: TRBJ2-7
d_call: TRBD2
v_call: TRBV20-1
clone_size: NA
cdr3_nt: TGCAGTGCTAGAGTACTAGCGGGAGTCTCGGTGCACGAGCAGTACTTC
cdr3_aa: CSARVLAGVSVHEQYF

j_call: TRBJ2-1
d_call: NA
v_call: TRBV4-3
clone_size: few
cdr3_nt: TGCGCCAGCAGCCAAGATTTTGGGAAGAACCAGGTTGAGCAGTTCTTC
cdr3_aa: CASSQDFGKNQVEQFF

j_call: TRBJ1-2
d_call: NA
v_call: TRBV4-1
clone_size: many
cdr3_nt: TGCGCCAGCAGCCAAGATTTAGGGGTCAACTATGGCTACACCTTC
cdr3_aa: CASSQDLGVNYGYTF

j_call: TRBJ1-1
d_call: TRBD1
v_call: TRBV4-1
clone_size: many
cdr3_nt: TGCGCCAGCAGCCAGAAGCCGCCCCGGGACAGGCTTAACACTGAAGCTTTCTTT
cdr3_aa: CASSQKPPRDRLNTEAFF

j_call: TRBJ2-7
d_call: TRBD2
v_call: TRBV19
clone_size: NA
cdr3_nt: TGTGCCAGTAACGACGGGACTAGCGGGAGTTGGGGGCAGTACTTC
cdr3_aa: CASNDGTSGSWGQYF

j_call: TRBJ2-1
d_call: TRBD2
v_call: TRBV2
clone_size: NA
cdr3_nt: TGTGCCAGCAGTTCGGTCGGGACTAGCGTGTACAATGAGCAGTTCTTC
cdr3_aa: CASSSVGTSVYNEQFF

j_call: TRBJ2-7
d_call: NA
v_call: TRBV7-9
clone_size: few
cdr3_nt: TGTGCCAGCAGCGTTCTGGCCGAGCAGTACTTC
cdr3_aa: CASSVLAEQYF

j_call: TRBJ1-1
d_call: NA
v_call: TRBV20-1
clone_size: few
cdr3_nt: TGCAGTGCTAGAGTGAAGGAGAACACTGAAGCTTTCTTT
cdr3_aa: CSARVKENTEAFF

j_call: TRBJ2-7
d_call: TRBD2
v_call: TRBV13
clone_size: many
cdr3_nt: TGTGCCAGCAGCTTCCCGACTAGCGGGCGCACCTACGAGCAGTACTTC
cdr3_aa: CASSFPTSGRTYEQYF

j_call: TRBJ1-1
d_call: NA
v_call: TRBV7-2
clone_size: many
cdr3_nt: TGTGCCAGCAGCCCGACAGGAGGCCCACCGGAAGCTTTCTTT
cdr3_aa: CASSPTGGPPEAFF

j_call: TRBJ1-1
d_call: NA
v_call: TRBV4-2
clone_size: many
cdr3_nt: TGTGCCAGCAGCCAAGTTGGAGACATGTCGAACACTGAAGCTTTCTTT
cdr3_aa: CASSQVGDMSNTEAFF

j_call: TRBJ1-1
d_call: NA
v_call: TRBV7-9
clone_size: NA
cdr3_nt: TGTGCCAGCAGCTTAGGAGGCGGGGATGGAGCTTTCTTT
cdr3_aa: CASSLGGGDGAFF